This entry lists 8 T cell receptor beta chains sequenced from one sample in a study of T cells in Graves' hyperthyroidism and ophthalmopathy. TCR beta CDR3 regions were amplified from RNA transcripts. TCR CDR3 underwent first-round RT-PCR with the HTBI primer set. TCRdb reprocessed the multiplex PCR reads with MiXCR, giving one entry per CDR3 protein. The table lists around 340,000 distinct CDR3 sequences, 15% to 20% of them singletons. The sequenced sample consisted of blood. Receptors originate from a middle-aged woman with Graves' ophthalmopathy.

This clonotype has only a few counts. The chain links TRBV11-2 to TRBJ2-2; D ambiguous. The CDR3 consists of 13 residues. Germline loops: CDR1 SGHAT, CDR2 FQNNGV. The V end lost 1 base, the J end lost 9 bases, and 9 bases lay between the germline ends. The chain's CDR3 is CASSLGVARELFF. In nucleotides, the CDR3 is TGTGCCAGCAGCTTAGGGGTCGCCCGGGAGCTGTTTTTT. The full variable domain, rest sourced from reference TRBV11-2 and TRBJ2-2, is EAGVAQSPRYKIIEKRQSVAFWCNPISGHATLYWYQQILGQGPKLLIQFQNNGVVDDSQLPKDRFSAERLKGVDSTLKIQPAKLEDSAVYLCASSLGVARELFFGEGSRLTVL.

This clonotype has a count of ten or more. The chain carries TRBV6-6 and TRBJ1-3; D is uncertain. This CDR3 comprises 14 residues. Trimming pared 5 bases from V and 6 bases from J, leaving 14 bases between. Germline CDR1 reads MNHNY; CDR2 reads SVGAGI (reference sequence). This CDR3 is CASSRLSSLNTIYF. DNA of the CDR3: TGTGCCAGCAGTAGACTATCCTCGTTAAACACCATATATTTT.

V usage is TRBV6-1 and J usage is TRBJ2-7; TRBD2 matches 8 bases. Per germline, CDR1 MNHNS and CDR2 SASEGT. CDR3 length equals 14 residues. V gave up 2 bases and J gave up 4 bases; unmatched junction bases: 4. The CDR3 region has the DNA TGTGCCAGCAGTGAATATTCGGGAGGGTACGAGCAGTACTTC. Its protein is CASSEYSGGYEQYF.

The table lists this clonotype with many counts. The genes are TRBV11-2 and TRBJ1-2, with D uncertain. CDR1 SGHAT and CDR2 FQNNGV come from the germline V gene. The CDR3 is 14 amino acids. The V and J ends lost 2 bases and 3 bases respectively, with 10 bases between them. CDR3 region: CASSLNQVHYGYTF. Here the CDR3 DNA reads TGTGCCAGCAGCTTAAACCAGGTCCACTATGGCTACACCTTC.

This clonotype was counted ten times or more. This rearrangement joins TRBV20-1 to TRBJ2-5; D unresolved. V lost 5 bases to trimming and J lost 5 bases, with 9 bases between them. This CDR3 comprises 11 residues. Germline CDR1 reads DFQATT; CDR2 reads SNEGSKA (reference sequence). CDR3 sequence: CSAPYFETQYF. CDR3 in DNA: TGCAGTGCTCCTTACTTTGAGACCCAGTACTTC.

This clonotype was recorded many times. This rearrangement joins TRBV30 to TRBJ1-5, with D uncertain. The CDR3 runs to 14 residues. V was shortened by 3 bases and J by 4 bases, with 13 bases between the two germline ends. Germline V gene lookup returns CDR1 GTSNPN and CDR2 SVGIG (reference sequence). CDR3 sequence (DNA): TGTGCCTGGAGGGAGGTGGGGTCGAATCAGCCCCAGCATTTT. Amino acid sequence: CAWREVGSNQPQHF.

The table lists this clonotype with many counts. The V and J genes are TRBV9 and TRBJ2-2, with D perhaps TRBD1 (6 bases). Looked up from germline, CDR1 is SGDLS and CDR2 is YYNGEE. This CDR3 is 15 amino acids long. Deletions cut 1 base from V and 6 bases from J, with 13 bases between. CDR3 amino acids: CASSVTHRVAGELFF. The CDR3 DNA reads TGTGCCAGCAGCGTAACCCACAGGGTCGCCGGGGAGCTGTTTTTT.

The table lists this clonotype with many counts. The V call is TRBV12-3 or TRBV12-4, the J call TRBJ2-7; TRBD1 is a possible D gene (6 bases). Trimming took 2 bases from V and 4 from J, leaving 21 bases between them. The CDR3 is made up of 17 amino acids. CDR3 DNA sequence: TGTGCCAGCAGTTTATATGGGACAAGGGGATTGGGGTACGAGCAGTACTTC. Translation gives CASSLYGTRGLGYEQYF.